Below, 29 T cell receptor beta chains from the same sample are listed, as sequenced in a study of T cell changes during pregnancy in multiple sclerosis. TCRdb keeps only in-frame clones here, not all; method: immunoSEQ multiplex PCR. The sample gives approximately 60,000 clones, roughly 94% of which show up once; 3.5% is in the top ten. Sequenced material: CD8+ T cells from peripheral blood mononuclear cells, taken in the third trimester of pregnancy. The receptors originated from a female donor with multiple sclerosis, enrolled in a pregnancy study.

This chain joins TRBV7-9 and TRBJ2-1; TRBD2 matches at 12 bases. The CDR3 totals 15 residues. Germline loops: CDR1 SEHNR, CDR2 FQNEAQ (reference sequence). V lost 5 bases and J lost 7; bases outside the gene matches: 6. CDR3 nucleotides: TGTGCCAGCAGCGGGCAGACTAGCGGGAGAAATGAGCAGTTCTTC. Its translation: CASSGQTSGRNEQFF.

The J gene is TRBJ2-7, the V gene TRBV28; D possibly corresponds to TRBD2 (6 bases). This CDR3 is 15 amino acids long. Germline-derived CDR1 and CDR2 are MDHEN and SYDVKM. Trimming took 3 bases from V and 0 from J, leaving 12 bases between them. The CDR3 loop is CASSFGGSSSYEQYF. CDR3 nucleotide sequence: TGTGCCAGCAGTTTTGGGGGGTCAAGCTCCTACGAGCAGTACTTC.

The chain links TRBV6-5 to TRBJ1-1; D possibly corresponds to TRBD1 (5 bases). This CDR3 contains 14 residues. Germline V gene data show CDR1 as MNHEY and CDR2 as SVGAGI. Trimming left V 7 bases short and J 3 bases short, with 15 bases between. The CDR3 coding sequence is TGTGCCAGCACCACGGGGGGTGAGGACACTGAAGCTTTCTTT. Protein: CASTTGGEDTEAFF.

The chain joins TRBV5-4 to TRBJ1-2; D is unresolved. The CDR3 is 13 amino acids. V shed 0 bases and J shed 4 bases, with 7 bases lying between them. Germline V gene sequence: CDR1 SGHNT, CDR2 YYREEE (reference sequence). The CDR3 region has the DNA TGTGCCAGCAGCTTGGAACTTTCCTATGGCTACACCTTC. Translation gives CASSLELSYGYTF.

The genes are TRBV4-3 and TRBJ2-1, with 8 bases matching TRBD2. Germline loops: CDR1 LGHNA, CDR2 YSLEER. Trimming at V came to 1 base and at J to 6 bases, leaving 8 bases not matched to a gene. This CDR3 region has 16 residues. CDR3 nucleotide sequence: TGCGCCAGCAGCCAAGTAAGACTAGCGTCCCTCAATGAGCAGTTCTTC. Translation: CASSQVRLASLNEQFF.

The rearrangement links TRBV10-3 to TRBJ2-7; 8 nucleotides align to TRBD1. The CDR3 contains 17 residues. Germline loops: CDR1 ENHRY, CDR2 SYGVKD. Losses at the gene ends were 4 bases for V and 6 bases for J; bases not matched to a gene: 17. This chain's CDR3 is CAISATKGRQGAVEQYF. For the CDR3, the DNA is TGTGCCATCAGTGCCACGAAGGGGAGGCAGGGGGCAGTCGAGCAGTACTTC.

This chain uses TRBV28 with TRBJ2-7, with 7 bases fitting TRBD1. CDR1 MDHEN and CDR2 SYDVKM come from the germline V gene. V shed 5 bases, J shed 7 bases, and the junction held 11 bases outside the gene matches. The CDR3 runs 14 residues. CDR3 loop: CASSPDRTSWEQYF. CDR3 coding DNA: TGTGCCAGCAGTCCGGACAGGACTTCGTGGGAGCAGTACTTC.

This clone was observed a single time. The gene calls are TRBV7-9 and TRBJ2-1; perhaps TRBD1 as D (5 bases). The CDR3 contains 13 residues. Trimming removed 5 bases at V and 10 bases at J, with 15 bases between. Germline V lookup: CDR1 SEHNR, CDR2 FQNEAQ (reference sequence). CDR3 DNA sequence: TGTGCCAGCAGCCCAAGGGATAGGACAGAGCAGTTCTTC. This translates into CASSPRDRTEQFF.

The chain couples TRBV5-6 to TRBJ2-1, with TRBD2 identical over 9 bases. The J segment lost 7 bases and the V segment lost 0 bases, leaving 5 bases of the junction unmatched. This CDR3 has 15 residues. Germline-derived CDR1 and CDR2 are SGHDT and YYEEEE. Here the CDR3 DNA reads TGTGCCAGCAGCTTGGGGCTAGCGGGATTGAATGAGCAGTTCTTC. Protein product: CASSLGLAGLNEQFF.

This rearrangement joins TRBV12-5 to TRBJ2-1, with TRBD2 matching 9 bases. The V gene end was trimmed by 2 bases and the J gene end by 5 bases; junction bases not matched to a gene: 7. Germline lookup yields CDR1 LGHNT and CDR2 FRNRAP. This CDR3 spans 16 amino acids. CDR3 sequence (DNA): TGTGCTAGTGGTTTGACGGGACTAGCCGAAAACAATGAGCAGTTCTTC. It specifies CASGLTGLAENNEQFF.

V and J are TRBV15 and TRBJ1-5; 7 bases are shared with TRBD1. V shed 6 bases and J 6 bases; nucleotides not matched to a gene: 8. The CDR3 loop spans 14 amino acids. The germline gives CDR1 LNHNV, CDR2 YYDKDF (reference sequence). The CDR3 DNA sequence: TGTGCCACCAGAGGGACAGATCTAGGTCAGCCCCAGCATTTT. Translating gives CATRGTDLGQPQHF.

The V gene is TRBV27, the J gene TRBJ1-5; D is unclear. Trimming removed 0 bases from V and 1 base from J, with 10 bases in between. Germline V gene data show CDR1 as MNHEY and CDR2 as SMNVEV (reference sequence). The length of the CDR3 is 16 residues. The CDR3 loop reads CASSLSNPSSNQPQHF. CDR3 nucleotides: TGTGCCAGCAGTTTATCGAATCCTAGCAGCAATCAGCCCCAGCATTTT.

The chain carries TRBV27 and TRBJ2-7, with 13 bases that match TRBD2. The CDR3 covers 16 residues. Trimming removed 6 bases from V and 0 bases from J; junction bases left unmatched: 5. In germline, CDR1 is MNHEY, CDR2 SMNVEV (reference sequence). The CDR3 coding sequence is TGTGCCAGCAGCCCCGGGACTAGCGGGGTCTCCTACGAGCAGTACTTC. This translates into CASSPGTSGVSYEQYF.

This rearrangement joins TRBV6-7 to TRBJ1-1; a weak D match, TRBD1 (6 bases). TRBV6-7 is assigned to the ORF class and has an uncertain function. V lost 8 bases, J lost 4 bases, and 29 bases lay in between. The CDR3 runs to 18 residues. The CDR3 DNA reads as TGTGCCAGCTACTTCTTACAGGGAGATCGGCTAAAAGGCACTGAAGCTTTCTTT. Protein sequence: CASYFLQGDRLKGTEAFF.

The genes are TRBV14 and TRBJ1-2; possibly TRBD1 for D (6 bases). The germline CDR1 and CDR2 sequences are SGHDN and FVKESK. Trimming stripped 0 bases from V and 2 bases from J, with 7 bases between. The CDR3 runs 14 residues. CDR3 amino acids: CASSQEQGNYGYTF. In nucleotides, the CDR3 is TGTGCCAGCAGCCAAGAGCAGGGGAACTATGGCTACACCTTC.

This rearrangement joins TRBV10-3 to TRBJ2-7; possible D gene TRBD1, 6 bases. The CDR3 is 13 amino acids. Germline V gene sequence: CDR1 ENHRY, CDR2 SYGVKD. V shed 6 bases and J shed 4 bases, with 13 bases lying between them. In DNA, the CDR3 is TGTGCCATCAGGGCGACAGGAGAATACGAGCAGTACTTC. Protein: CAIRATGEYEQYF.

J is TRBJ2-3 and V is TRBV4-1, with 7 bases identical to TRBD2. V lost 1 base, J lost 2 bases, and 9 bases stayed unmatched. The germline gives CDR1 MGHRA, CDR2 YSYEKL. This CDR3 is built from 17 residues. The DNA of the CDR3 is TGCGCCAGCAGCCAAGGCGTTCCGGGAGGTATCACAGATACGCAGTATTTT. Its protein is CASSQGVPGGITDTQYF.

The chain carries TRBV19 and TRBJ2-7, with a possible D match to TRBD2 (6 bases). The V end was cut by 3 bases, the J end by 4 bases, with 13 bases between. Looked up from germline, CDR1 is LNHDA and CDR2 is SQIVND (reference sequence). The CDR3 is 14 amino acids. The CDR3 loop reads CASSIGDSFYEQYF. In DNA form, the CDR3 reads TGTGCCAGTAGTATCGGGGACTCATTTTACGAGCAGTACTTC.

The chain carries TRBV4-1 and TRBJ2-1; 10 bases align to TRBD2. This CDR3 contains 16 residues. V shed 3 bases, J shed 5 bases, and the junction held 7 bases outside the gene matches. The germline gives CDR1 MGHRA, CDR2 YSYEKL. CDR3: CASSQVGLAGDNEQFF. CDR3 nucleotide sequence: TGCGCCAGCAGCCAGGTCGGGCTAGCGGGAGACAATGAGCAGTTCTTC.

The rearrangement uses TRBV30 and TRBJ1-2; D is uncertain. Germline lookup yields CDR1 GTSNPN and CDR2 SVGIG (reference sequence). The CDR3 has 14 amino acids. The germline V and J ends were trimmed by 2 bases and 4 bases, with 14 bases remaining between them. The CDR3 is CAWSPRWAGYGYTF. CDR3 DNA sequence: TGTGCCTGGAGTCCCCGTTGGGCGGGCTATGGCTACACCTTC.

The CDR3 reads CASSPLVDTEAFF. The CDR3 nucleotides read TGCGCCAGCAGCCCATTAGTGGACACTGAAGCTTTCTTT. The V gene is TRBV4-1, the J gene TRBJ1-1; D ambiguous. CDR3 length: 13 residues. The V gene's germline CDR1 is MGHRA and CDR2 YSYEKL. Trimming left V 4 bases short and J 3 bases short, with 9 bases between.

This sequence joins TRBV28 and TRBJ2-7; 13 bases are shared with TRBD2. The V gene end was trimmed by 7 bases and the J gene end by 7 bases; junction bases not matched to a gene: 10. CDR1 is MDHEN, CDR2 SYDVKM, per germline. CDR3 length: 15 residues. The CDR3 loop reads CASTLQGLAGVEQYF. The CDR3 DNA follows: TGTGCCAGCACCCTTCAAGGACTAGCGGGAGTTGAGCAGTACTTC.

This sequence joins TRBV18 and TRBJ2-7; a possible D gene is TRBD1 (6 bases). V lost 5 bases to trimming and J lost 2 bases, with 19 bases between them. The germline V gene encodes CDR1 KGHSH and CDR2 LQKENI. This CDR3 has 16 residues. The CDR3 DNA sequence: TGTGCCAGCTCAACGACCCAGGGGCCGATACCCTACGAGCAGTACTTC. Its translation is CASSTTQGPIPYEQYF. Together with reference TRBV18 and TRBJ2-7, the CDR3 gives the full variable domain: NAGVMQNPRHLVRRRGQEARLRCSPMKGHSHVYWYRQLPEEGLKFMVYLQKENIIDESGMPKERFSAEFPKEGPSILRIQQVVRGDSAAYFCASSTTQGPIPYEQYFGPGTRLTVT.

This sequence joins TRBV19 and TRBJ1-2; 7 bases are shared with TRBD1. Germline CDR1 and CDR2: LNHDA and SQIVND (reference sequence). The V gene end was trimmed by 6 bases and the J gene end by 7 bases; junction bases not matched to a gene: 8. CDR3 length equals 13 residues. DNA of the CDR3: TGTGCCAGTAGAGAGACAGGGAGTAGTGGCTACACCTTC. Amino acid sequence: CASRETGSSGYTF. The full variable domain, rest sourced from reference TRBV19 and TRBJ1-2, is DGGITQSPKYLFRKEGQNVTLSCEQNLNHDAMYWYRQDPGQGLRLIYYSQIVNDFQKGDIAEGYSVSREKKESFPLTVTSAQKNPTAFYLCASRETGSSGYTFGSGTRLTVV.

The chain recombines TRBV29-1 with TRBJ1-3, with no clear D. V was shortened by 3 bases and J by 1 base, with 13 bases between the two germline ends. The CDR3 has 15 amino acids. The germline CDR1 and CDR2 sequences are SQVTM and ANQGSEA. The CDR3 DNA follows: TGCAGCGTTGAGCGGCGGCGTGAGTCTGGAAACACCATATATTTT. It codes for CSVERRRESGNTIYF.

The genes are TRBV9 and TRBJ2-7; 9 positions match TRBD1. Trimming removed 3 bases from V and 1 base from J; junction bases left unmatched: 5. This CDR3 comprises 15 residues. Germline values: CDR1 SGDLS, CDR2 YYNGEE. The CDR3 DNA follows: TGTGCCAGCAGCGAGGGACAGGGTTTGTCCTACGAGCAGTACTTC. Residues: CASSEGQGLSYEQYF.

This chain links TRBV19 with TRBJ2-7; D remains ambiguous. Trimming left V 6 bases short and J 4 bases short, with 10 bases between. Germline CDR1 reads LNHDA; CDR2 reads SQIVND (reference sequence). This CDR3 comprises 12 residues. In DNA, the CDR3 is TGTGCCAGTAGGGGCCTCTCTTACGAGCAGTACTTC. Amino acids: CASRGLSYEQYF.

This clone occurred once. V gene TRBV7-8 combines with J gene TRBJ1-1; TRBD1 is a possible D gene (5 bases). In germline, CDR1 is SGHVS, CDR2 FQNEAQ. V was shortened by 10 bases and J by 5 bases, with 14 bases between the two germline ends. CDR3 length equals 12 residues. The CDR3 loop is CATLGGGTEAFF. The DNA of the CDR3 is TGTGCCACCCTCGGGGGTGGGACTGAAGCTTTCTTT.

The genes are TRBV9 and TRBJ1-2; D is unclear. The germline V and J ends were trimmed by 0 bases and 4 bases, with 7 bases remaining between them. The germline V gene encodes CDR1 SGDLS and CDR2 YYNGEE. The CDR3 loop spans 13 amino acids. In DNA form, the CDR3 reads TGTGCCAGCAGCGTAGCCCCTTTCTATGGCTACACCTTC. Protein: CASSVAPFYGYTF. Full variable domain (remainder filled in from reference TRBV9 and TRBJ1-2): DSGVTQTPKHLITATGQRVTLRCSPRSGDLSVYWYQQSLDQGLQFLIQYYNGEERAKGNILERFSAQQFPDLHSELNLSSLELGDSALYFCASSVAPFYGYTFGSGTRLTVV.